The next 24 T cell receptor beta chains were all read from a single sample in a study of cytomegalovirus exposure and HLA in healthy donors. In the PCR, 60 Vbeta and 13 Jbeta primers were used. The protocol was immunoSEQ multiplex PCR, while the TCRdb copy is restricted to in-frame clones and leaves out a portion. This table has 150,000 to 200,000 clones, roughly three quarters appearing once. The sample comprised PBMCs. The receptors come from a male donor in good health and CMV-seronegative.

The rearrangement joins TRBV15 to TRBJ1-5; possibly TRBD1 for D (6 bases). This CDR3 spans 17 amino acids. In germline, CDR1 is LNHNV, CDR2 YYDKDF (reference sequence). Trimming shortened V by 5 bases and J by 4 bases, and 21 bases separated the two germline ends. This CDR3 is CATSPTRTIGQNQPQHF. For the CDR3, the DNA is TGTGCCACCAGCCCCACGCGGACAATTGGACAGAATCAGCCCCAGCATTTT.

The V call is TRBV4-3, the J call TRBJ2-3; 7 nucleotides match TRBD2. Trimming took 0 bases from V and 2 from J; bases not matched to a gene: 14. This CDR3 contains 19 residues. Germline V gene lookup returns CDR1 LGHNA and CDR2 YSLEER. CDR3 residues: CASSQDGRARVGDTDTQYF. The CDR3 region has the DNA TGCGCCAGCAGCCAAGATGGGAGGGCCCGGGTAGGGGACACAGATACGCAGTATTTT.

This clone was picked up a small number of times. CDR3 nucleotide sequence: TGTGCCAGCTCCACCAGTGCAACGACCTACGAGCAGTACTTC. It specifies CASSTSATTYEQYF. V is TRBV18 and J is TRBJ2-7, with no clear D. CDR1 and CDR2 (germline): KGHSH, LQKENI. Trimming left V 6 bases short and J 2 bases short, with 14 bases between. CDR3 length: 14 amino acids. Supplemented by reference TRBV18 and TRBJ2-7, the full variable domain reads NAGVMQNPRHLVRRRGQEARLRCSPMKGHSHVYWYRQLPEEGLKFMVYLQKENIIDESGMPKERFSAEFPKEGPSILRIQQVVRGDSAAYFCASSTSATTYEQYFGPGTRLTVT.

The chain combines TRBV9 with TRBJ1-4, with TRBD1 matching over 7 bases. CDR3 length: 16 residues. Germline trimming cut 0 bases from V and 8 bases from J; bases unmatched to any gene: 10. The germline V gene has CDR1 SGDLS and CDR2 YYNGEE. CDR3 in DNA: TGTGCCAGCAGCGTAGCGGAGATGCTAGGGGGCGAAAAACTGTTTTTT. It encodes CASSVAEMLGGEKLFF.

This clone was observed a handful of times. CDR3: CASSLYGGENTIYF. CDR3 in DNA: TGTGCCAGCTCACTGTACGGGGGAGAAAACACCATATATTTT. The chain links TRBV18 to TRBJ1-3, with D maybe TRBD1 (5 bases). The V end lost 4 bases, the J end lost 6 bases, and 13 bases lay between the germline ends. The CDR3 has 14 amino acids. Germline CDR1 is KGHSH and CDR2 is LQKENI.

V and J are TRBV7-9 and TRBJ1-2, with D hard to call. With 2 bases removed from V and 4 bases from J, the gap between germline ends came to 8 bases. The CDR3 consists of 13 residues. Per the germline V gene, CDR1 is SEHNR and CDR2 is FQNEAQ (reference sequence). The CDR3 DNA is TGTGCCAGCAGCTTAAGTCACATCTATGGCTACACCTTC. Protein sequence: CASSLSHIYGYTF. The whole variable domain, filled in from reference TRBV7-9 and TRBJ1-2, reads DTGVSQNPRHKITKRGQNVTFRCDPISEHNRLYWYRQTLGQGPEFLTYFQNEAQLEKSRLLSDRFSAERPKGSFSTLEIQRTEQGDSAMYLCASSLSHIYGYTFGSGTRLTVV.

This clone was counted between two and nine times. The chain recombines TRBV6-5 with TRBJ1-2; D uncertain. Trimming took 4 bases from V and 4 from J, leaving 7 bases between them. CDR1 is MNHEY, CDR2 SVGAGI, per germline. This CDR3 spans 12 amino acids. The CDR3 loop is CASSFAGYGYTF. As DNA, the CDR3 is TGTGCCAGCAGTTTCGCAGGCTATGGCTACACCTTC.

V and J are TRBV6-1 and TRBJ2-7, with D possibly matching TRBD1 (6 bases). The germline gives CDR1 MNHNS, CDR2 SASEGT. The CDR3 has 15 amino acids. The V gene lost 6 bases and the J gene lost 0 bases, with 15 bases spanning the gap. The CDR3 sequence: CASRTPGVSSYEQYF. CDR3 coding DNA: TGTGCCAGCAGGACCCCAGGGGTGTCCTCCTACGAGCAGTACTTC.

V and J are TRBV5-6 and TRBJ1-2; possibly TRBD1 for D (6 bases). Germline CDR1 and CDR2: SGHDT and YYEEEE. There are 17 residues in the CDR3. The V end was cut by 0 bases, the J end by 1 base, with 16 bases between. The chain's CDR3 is CASSLVAGASLNYGYTF. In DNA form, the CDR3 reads TGTGCCAGCAGCTTGGTGGCAGGGGCGAGCCTTAACTATGGCTACACCTTC.

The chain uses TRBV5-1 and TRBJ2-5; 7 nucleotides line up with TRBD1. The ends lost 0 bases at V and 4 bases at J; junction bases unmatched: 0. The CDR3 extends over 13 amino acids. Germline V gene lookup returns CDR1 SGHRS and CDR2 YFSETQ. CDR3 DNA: TGCGCCAGCAGCTTGGCAGGGGGAGAGACCCAGTACTTC. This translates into CASSLAGGETQYF.

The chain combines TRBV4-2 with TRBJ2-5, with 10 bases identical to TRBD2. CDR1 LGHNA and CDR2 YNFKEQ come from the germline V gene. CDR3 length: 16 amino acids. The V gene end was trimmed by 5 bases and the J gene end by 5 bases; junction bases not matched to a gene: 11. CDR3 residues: CASSTRSGGARETQYF. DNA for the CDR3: TGTGCCAGCAGCACTCGAAGCGGGGGGGCCCGGGAGACCCAGTACTTC.

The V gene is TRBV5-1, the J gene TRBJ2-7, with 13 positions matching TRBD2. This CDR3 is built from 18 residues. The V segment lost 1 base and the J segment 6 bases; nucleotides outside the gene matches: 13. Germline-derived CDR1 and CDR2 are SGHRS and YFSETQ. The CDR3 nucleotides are TGCGCCAGCAGCTTGACAGAAGTAGGACTAGCGGGAGCGGGCGAGCAGTACTTC. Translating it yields CASSLTEVGLAGAGEQYF.

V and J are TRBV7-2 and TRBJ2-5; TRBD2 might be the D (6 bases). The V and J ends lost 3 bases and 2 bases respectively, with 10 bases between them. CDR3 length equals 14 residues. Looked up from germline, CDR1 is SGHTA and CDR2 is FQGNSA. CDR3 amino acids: CASSLTRQQETQYF. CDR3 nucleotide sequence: TGTGCCAGCAGCTTGACTAGACAACAAGAGACCCAGTACTTC. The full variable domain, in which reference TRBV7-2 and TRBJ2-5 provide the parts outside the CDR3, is GAGVSQSPSNKVTEKGKDVELRCDPISGHTALYWYRQSLGQGLEFLIYFQGNSAPDKSGLPSDRFSAERTGGSVSTLTIQRTQQEDSAVYLCASSLTRQQETQYFGPGTRLLVL.

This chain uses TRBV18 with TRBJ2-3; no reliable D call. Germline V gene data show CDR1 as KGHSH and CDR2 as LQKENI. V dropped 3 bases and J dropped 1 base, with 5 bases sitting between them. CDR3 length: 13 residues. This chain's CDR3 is CASSPPGTDTQYF. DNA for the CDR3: TGTGCCAGCTCACCCCCGGGCACAGATACGCAGTATTTT.

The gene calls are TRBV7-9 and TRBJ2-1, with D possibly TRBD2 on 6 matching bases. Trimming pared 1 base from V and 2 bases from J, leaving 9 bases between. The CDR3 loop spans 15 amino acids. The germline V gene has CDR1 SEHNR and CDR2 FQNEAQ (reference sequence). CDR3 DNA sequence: TGTGCCAGCAGCTTAGTAGGACTACCCTACAATGAGCAGTTCTTC. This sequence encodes CASSLVGLPYNEQFF.

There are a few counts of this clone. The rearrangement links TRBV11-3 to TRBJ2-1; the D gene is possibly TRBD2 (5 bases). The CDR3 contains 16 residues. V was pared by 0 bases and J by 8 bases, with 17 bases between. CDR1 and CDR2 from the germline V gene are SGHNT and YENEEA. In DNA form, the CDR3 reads TGTGCCAGCAGCTTAGATGGGAGATTAGGGCAGGATGAGCAGTTCTTC. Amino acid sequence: CASSLDGRLGQDEQFF.

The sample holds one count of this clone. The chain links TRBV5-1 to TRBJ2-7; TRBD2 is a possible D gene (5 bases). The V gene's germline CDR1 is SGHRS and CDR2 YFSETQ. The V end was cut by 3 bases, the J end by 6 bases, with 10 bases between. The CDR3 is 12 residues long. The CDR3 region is CASSSGSPEQYF. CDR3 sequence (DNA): TGCGCCAGCAGCTCGGGAAGCCCCGAGCAGTACTTC.

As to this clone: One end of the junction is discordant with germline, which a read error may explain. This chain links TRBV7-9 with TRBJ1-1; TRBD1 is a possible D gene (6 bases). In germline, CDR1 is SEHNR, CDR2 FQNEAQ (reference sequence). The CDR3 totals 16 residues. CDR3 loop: CSSSLQKGGPNTEAFF. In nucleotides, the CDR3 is TGTTCCAGCAGCTTACAGAAGGGGGGGCCTAACACTGAAGCTTTCTTT.

DNA for the CDR3: TGCGCCAGCAGCCAACTTCAGGGGGCCGGGGAGCTGTTTTTT. Protein: CASSQLQGAGELFF. The chain couples TRBV4-3 to TRBJ2-2, with TRBD1 matching over 7 bases. Germline V gene data show CDR1 as LGHNA and CDR2 as YSLEER. The CDR3 is 14 residues long. Trimming cost V 2 bases and J 6 bases; bases outside gene matches: 3.

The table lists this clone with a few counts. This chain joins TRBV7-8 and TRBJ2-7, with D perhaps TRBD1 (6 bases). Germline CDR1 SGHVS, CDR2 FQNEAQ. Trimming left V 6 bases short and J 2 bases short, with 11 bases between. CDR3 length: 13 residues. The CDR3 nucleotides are TGTGCCAGCAGGCAGGGGCAGGCCTACGAGCAGTACTTC. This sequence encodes CASRQGQAYEQYF.

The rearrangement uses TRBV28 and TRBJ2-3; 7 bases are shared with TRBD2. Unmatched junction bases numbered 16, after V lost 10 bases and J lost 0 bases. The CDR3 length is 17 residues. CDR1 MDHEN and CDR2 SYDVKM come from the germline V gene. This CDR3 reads CATDGSGRYPSTDTQYF. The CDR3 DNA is TGTGCCACCGACGGTAGCGGGCGCTATCCTAGCACAGATACGCAGTATTTT.

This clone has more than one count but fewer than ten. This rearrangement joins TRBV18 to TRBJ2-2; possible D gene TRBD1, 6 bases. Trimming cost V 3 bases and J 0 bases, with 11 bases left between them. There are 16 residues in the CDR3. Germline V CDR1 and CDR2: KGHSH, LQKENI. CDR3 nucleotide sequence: TGTGCCAGCTCACCCGGCCAGGGGTCGAACACCGGGGAGCTGTTTTTT. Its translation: CASSPGQGSNTGELFF.

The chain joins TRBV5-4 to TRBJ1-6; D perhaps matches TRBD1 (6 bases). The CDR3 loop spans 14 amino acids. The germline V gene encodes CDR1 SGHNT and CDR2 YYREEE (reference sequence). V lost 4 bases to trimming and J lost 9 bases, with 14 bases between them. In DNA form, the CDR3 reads TGTGCCAGCAGCCCCGTGGCGGGGGCTTCACCCCTCCACTTT. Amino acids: CASSPVAGASPLHF.

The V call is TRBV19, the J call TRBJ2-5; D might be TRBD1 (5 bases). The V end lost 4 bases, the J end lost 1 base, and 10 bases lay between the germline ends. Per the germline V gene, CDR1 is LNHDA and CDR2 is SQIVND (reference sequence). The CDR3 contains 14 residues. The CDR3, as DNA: TGTGCCAGTAGTACCCAGGGAATCCAAGAGACCCAGTACTTC. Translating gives CASSTQGIQETQYF.